This entry features one TCR beta chain sequence. Its antigen is unidentified. Each CDR3 protein gets one entry after TCRdb re-called the 5' RACE reads with MiXCR. The sample has about 360,000 distinct CDR3 sequences, approximately 6% seen once. The source of the sample is a study of T cells after yellow fever vaccination. General study findings and limits: Clonotypes appearing in both CD4 and CD8 compartments existed, and their share was small. Abundant bulk-population clonotypes could contaminate the FACS-sorted repertoires.

This CDR3 has 15 amino acids. CDR1 and CDR2 (germline): SQVTM, ANQGSEA. The junction had 9 bases not matched to a gene; V was cut back by 6 bases and J by 6 bases. The V and J genes are TRBV29-1 and TRBJ2-2; TRBD2 agrees at 11 bases. The TCR originated in a man younger than 45 who received the YFV17D yellow fever vaccine. The sample was PBMCs, taken 5 days after the yellow fever booster vaccination. CDR3 DNA sequence: TGCAGCGTGACGACCGGGACTAGCGGACCCGGGGAGCTGTTTTTT. This sequence encodes CSVTTGTSGPGELFF.